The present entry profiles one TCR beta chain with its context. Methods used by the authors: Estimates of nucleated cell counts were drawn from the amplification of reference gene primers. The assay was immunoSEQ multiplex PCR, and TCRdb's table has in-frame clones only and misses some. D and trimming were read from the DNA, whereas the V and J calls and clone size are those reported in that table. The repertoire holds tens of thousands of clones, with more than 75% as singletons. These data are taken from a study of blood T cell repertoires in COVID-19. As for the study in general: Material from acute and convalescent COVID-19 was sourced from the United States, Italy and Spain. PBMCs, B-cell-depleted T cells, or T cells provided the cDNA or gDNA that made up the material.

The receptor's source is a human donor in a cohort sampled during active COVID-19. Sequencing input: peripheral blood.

Written as DNA, the CDR3 is TGTGCCAGCAGTGACCCGACAGGGGTTGAGACCCAGTACTTC. Protein sequence: CASSDPTGVETQYF. V gene TRBV6-1 combines with J gene TRBJ2-5, with TRBD1 matching 8 bases. Germline loops: CDR1 MNHNS, CDR2 SASEGT. With 3 bases clipped from V and 5 bases from J, the junction kept 5 bases outside the gene matches. This CDR3 region has 14 residues.